This TCR beta chain was captured by sequencing in a study of blood T cell repertoires in COVID-19. Sequencing was performed with immunoSEQ multiplex PCR; in TCRdb, only in-frame clones are kept and a portion is missing. The table shows roughly 140,000 clones, with 81% occurring only once. V dropped 6 bases and J dropped 7; count of bases not matched to a gene: 2. The CDR3 has 10 residues. Germline CDR1 and CDR2: DFQATT and SNEGSKA (reference sequence). Input material: peripheral blood. The TCR was taken from a human donor with acute or convalescent COVID-19. The donor label of this sample is uncertain. The chain has TRBV20-1 and TRBJ1-1; TRBD1 matches at 7 bases. As DNA, the CDR3 is TGCAGTGCCAACAGGGGTGAAGCTTTCTTT. Its translation: CSANRGEAFF.